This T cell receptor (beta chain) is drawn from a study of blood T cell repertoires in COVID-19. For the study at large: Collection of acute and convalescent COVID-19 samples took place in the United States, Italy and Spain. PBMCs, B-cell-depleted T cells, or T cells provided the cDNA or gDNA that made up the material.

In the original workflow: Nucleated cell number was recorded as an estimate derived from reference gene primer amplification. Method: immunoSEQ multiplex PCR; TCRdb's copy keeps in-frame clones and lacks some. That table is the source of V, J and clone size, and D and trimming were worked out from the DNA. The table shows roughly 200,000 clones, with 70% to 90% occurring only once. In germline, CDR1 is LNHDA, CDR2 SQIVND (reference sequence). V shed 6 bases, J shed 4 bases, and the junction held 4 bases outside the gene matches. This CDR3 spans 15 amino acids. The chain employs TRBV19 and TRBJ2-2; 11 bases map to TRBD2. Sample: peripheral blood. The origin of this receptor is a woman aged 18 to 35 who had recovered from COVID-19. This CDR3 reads CASRTSGTGTGELFF. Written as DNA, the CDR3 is TGTGCCAGTAGGACTAGCGGGACTGGCACCGGGGAGCTGTTTTTT.